This T cell receptor beta chain was obtained from a study of T-cell memory formation after mild COVID-19. Study results and caveats: CD4+ clones that contracted lay mainly in CM and EM; CD8+ ones lay in EMRA.

V was cut by 3 bases and J by 7 bases, with 7 bases left in between. Per germline, CDR1 MNHNS and CDR2 SASEGT. CDR3 length equals 13 residues. TCRdb re-called the 5' RACE reads with MiXCR, one entry per CDR3 protein. The table shows tens of thousands of distinct CDR3 sequences, with approximately 14% occurring only once. This clonotype was seen more than once but under ten times. Its target is not known. The sequenced sample consisted of PBMCs or a T cell subset sorted from them (not recorded which). The receptor's source is an adult woman who had mild COVID-19 (a few samples of this study predate the infection). Cell type and time point are not known. The chain recombines TRBV6-1 with TRBJ1-6; D gene unclear. The CDR3 here is CASSDIENSPLHF. CDR3 bases: TGTGCCAGCAGTGATATCGAGAATTCACCCCTCCACTTT.